A single sample is the source of the 11 T cell receptor beta chains below, sequenced in a study of blood T cell repertoires in COVID-19. Assay used: immunoSEQ multiplex PCR; TCRdb lists only in-frame clones, some missing. The repertoire has around 400,000 clones, 85% to 90% of them found once; the top ten carry less than 2%. The sequenced material came from PBMCs or T cells enriched from blood (not recorded which). The receptors originated from a woman aged 30 to 39 who had recovered from COVID-19.

The rearrangement links TRBV18 to TRBJ2-1, with unresolved D. Germline V CDR1 and CDR2: KGHSH, LQKENI. V lost 3 bases and J 6 bases, leaving 9 bases between the germline ends. There are 13 residues in the CDR3. The CDR3 loop reads CASSPGSRNEQFF. The CDR3 coding sequence is TGTGCCAGCTCACCCGGGTCACGCAATGAGCAGTTCTTC.

The chain uses TRBV5-1 and TRBJ2-5; D is unclear. The CDR3 spans 14 residues. Germline V gene sequence: CDR1 SGHRS, CDR2 YFSETQ. Between the trimmed V and J ends, which lost 0 bases and 1 base, there was a span of 7 bases. CDR3 protein: CASSLGRVQETQYF. The CDR3 region has the DNA TGCGCCAGCAGCTTGGGTCGGGTCCAAGAGACCCAGTACTTC.

The chain joins TRBV24-1 to TRBJ2-1; 15 bases map to TRBD2. The CDR3 runs 19 residues. Trimming cost V 5 bases and J 6 bases; bases outside gene matches: 13. Germline V lookup: CDR1 KGHDR, CDR2 SFDVKD. The CDR3, as DNA: TGTGCCACCAGTGGCGTGCTAGGGACTAGCGGGAGGAGCTCCAATGAGCAGTTCTTC. Translating gives CATSGVLGTSGRSSNEQFF.

The chain couples TRBV28 to TRBJ2-7; D is perhaps TRBD1 (5 bases). This CDR3 region has 15 residues. V lost 5 bases and J 1 base, leaving 15 bases between the germline ends. The germline V gene encodes CDR1 MDHEN and CDR2 SYDVKM. The DNA for the CDR3 is TGTGCCAGCAGTCCTTGGGGCTCAAAATCCTACGAGCAGTACTTC. Encoded protein: CASSPWGSKSYEQYF.

The V gene is TRBV12-3 or TRBV12-4, the J gene TRBJ2-1; D might be TRBD1 (6 bases). V was clipped by 5 bases and J by 9 bases, with 14 bases between them. The CDR3 has 13 residues. This CDR3 is CASSNRVSSEQFF. The CDR3 DNA sequence: TGTGCCAGCAGTAACAGGGTGTCCAGTGAGCAGTTCTTC.

This chain joins TRBV12-3 or TRBV12-4 and TRBJ1-2; D uncertain. V lost 5 bases and J lost 7, with 14 bases in between. The CDR3 covers 13 residues. This CDR3 is CASSLSTVLGYTF. CDR3 in DNA: TGTGCCAGCAGTCTATCCACTGTTCTTGGCTACACCTTC.

This clone was seen a single time. V is TRBV7-3 and J is TRBJ1-1, with 7 bases fitting TRBD1. This CDR3 spans 14 amino acids. In germline, CDR1 is SGHTA, CDR2 FQGTGA. The trim removed 6 bases at V and 0 bases at J, leaving 4 bases unmatched. CDR3 nucleotides: TGTGCCAGCAGGGGACAGCTCCTGAACACTGAAGCTTTCTTT. Its protein is CASRGQLLNTEAFF.

The genes are TRBV7-9 and TRBJ1-6; 8 bases align to TRBD1. The germline gives CDR1 SEHNR, CDR2 FQNEAQ (reference sequence). J gave up 7 bases and V 1 base, and 3 bases lay outside the gene matches. This CDR3 is 15 amino acids long. The CDR3 is CASSLEAGGNSPLHF. CDR3 nucleotides: TGTGCCAGCAGCTTAGAAGCAGGGGGCAATTCACCCCTCCACTTT.

This clone is a singleton in its sample. CDR3 sequence: CASSQDSQGSYEQYF. CDR3 in DNA: TGCGCCAGCAGCCAAGATAGTCAGGGCTCCTACGAGCAGTACTTC. The chain links TRBV4-1 to TRBJ2-7; TRBD1 might be the D (5 bases). The germline V gene has CDR1 MGHRA and CDR2 YSYEKL. With 0 bases removed from V and 0 bases from J, the gap between germline ends came to 9 bases. The CDR3 contains 15 residues.

The chain carries TRBV5-6 and TRBJ1-1, with 7 bases that match TRBD1. V trimming: 4 bases; J trimming: 3 bases; junction bases outside the gene matches: 6. CDR3 length: 14 residues. Per germline, CDR1 SGHDT and CDR2 YYEEEE. CDR3 protein: CASSVDRVDTEAFF. In nucleotides, the CDR3 is TGTGCCAGCAGCGTAGACAGGGTTGACACTGAAGCTTTCTTT.

The rearrangement uses TRBV24-1 and TRBJ1-2, with 8 bases aligning to TRBD1. CDR1 and CDR2 from the germline V gene are KGHDR and SFDVKD. J was trimmed by 3 bases and V by 9 bases; bases with no gene match: 2. The CDR3 has 12 amino acids. CDR3 amino acids: CATEDRDYGYTF. CDR3 DNA sequence: TGTGCCACCGAGGACAGGGACTATGGCTACACCTTC.